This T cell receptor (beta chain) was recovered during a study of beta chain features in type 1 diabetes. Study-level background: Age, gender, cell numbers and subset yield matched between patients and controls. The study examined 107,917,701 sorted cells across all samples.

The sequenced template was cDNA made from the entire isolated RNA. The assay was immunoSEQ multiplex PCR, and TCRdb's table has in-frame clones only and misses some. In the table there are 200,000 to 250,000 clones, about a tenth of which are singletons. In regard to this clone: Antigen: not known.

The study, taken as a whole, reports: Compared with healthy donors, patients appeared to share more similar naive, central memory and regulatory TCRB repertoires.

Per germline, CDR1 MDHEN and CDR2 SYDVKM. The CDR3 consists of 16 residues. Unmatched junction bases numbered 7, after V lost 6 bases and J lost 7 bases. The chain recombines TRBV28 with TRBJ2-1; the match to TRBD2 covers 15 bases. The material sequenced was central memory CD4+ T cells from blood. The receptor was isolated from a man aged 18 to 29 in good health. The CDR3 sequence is CASRLPGLAGGNEQFF. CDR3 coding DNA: TGTGCCAGCAGGTTACCGGGACTAGCGGGAGGTAATGAGCAGTTCTTC.